Shown below are 22 T cell receptor beta chains from a single sample sequenced in a study of identical twins. TCRdb redid the calling of the 5' RACE reads with MiXCR, one entry per CDR3 protein. The sample gives around 670,000 distinct CDR3 sequences, 5.5% to 6.5% of which show up once; roughly 2% is in the top ten. Sequenced material: naive T cells sorted from blood. These receptor sequences come from a young man in good health.

This clonotype was observed many times. J is TRBJ1-2 and V is TRBV5-1; 9 bases are shared with TRBD1. CDR1 and CDR2 (germline): SGHRS, YFSETQ. V was clipped by 0 bases and J by 6 bases; unmatched bases: 6. This CDR3 is 15 amino acids long. CDR3 coding DNA: TGCGCCAGCAGCTTGGCCCGGGACAGGGAGGATGGCTACACCTTC. It translates to CASSLARDREDGYTF.

This chain uses TRBV5-1 with TRBJ2-1, with D perhaps matching TRBD2 (6 bases). The CDR3 spans 15 residues. Trimming removed 3 bases at V and 5 bases at J, with 15 bases between. The germline CDR1 and CDR2 sequences are SGHRS and YFSETQ. CDR3 sequence: CASSSDGTVDNEQFF. The CDR3 DNA sequence: TGCGCCAGCAGCTCGGACGGGACTGTAGACAATGAGCAGTTCTTC.

This clonotype has a handful of counts. A single base separates this from a much larger clone, so it may be a read error. J is TRBJ2-1 and V is TRBV3-1; D is unclear. This CDR3 spans 11 amino acids. The V and J ends lost 1 base and 8 bases respectively, with 3 bases between them. Germline CDR1 and CDR2: LGHDT and YNNKEL (reference sequence). CDR3 region: CASSQGHEQFF. The CDR3, as DNA: TGTGCCAGCAGCCAAGGACATGAGCAGTTCTTC.

This clonotype came up many times. This chain joins TRBV12-3 or TRBV12-4 and TRBJ1-1; D may be TRBD1 (5 bases). The CDR3 sequence is 16 residues long. The V and J ends lost 6 bases and 3 bases respectively, with 20 bases between them. This CDR3 is CASRSEGWGEYTEAFF. The CDR3 DNA is TGTGCCAGCAGGAGTGAGGGGTGGGGGGAATACACTGAAGCTTTCTTT.

The rearrangement uses TRBV20-1 and TRBJ1-4, with TRBD1 matching over 12 bases. V dropped 5 bases and J dropped 8; count of bases not matched to a gene: 9. The CDR3 consists of 15 residues. Germline V gene sequence: CDR1 DFQATT, CDR2 SNEGSKA (reference sequence). The CDR3 region has the DNA TGCAGTGCTCACACATCCGGGACAGGGGGCGAAAAACTGTTTTTT. Its protein is CSAHTSGTGGEKLFF.

This clonotype was found a few times. The chain uses TRBV5-1 and TRBJ2-1; D uncertain. Germline CDR1 and CDR2: SGHRS and YFSETQ. The CDR3 has 16 amino acids. Trimming took 0 bases from V and 2 from J, leaving 12 bases between them. The chain's CDR3 is CASSLEASGTYNEQFF. In DNA form, the CDR3 reads TGCGCCAGCAGCTTGGAGGCAAGTGGGACCTACAATGAGCAGTTCTTC.

This clonotype occurred many times. The J gene is TRBJ2-5, the V gene TRBV5-1, with 8 bases that match TRBD1. The CDR3 has 18 amino acids. The germline V gene encodes CDR1 SGHRS and CDR2 YFSETQ. Trimming cost V 6 bases and J 0 bases; bases outside gene matches: 16. The chain's CDR3 is CASMGSEDRATYQETQYF. The CDR3 DNA reads as TGCGCCAGCATGGGGAGTGAGGACAGGGCTACGTACCAAGAGACCCAGTACTTC.

The chain carries TRBV11-2 and TRBJ2-1; the match to TRBD2 covers 10 bases. This CDR3 is built from 13 residues. The V gene's germline CDR1 is SGHAT and CDR2 FQNNGV. With V trimmed by 6 bases and J by 9 bases, 5 bases remained unmatched. CDR3 residues: CASRTGTSAEQFF. The CDR3 bases are TGTGCCAGCAGAACCGGGACTAGCGCTGAGCAGTTCTTC.

This clonotype was observed at least ten times. The V gene is TRBV5-1, the J gene TRBJ2-1; 10 nucleotides match TRBD2. Germline CDR1 and CDR2: SGHRS and YFSETQ. This CDR3 is built from 14 residues. V was clipped by 4 bases and J by 5 bases; unmatched bases: 3. The CDR3 bases are TGCGCCAGCAGCAAAAGCGGGAGGGACAATGAGCAGTTCTTC. As protein: CASSKSGRDNEQFF.

This clonotype was counted at least ten times. The V and J genes are TRBV12-3 or TRBV12-4 and TRBJ2-2, with D unclear. Trimming took 5 bases from V and 0 from J, leaving 4 bases between them. There are 13 residues in the CDR3. CDR3 in DNA: TGTGCCAGCAGTGACTCGAACACCGGGGAGCTGTTTTTT. Its translation is CASSDSNTGELFF.

This clonotype has ten or more counts. This rearrangement joins TRBV12-3 or TRBV12-4 to TRBJ2-1, with TRBD2 identical over 8 bases. The trim removed 6 bases at V and 0 bases at J, leaving 4 bases unmatched. The CDR3 is made up of 15 amino acids. This chain's CDR3 is CASRLTSGSYNEQFF. In DNA, the CDR3 is TGTGCCAGCAGGCTAACTAGCGGCTCCTACAATGAGCAGTTCTTC.

This clonotype has a count of ten or more. CDR3 DNA: TGCAGCGTGGGCCTACAGGGGGCGAACACTGAAGCTTTCTTT. Its translation is CSVGLQGANTEAFF. This chain joins TRBV29-1 and TRBJ1-1; 9 nucleotides line up with TRBD1. V lost 6 bases to trimming and J lost 1 base; unmatched junction nucleotides: 6. This CDR3 is built from 14 residues. Germline-derived CDR1 and CDR2 are SQVTM and ANQGSEA. Supplemented by reference TRBV29-1 and TRBJ1-1, the full variable domain reads SAVISQKPSRDICQRGTSLTIQCQVDSQVTMMFWYRQQPGQSLTLIATANQGSEATYESGFVIDKFPISRPNLTFSTLTVSNMSPEDSSIYLCSVGLQGANTEAFFGQGTRLTVV.

At least ten counts were recorded for this clonotype. J is TRBJ2-1 and V is TRBV29-1; D may be TRBD2 (6 bases). V was shortened by 0 bases and J by 2 bases, with 14 bases between the two germline ends. The V gene's germline CDR1 is SQVTM and CDR2 ANQGSEA. The CDR3 runs 16 residues. CDR3 nucleotides: TGCAGCGTTGAAGATCGTGGAGGGCGCCCCTACAATGAGCAGTTCTTC. It translates to CSVEDRGGRPYNEQFF.

This clonotype has a handful of counts. The J gene is TRBJ1-2, the V gene TRBV12-3 or TRBV12-4; maybe TRBD1 (6 bases). This CDR3 is 14 amino acids long. The V end was cut by 5 bases, the J end by 7 bases, with 17 bases between. CDR3 sequence reads: CASSPGHRRSGYTF. CDR3 nucleotide sequence: TGTGCCAGCAGTCCGGGACACCGAAGGAGTGGCTACACCTTC.

This clonotype appeared many times. CDR3 residues: CASEDRGNYGYTF. Written as DNA, the CDR3 is TGTGCCAGCGAGGACAGGGGGAACTATGGCTACACCTTC. The J gene is TRBJ1-2, the V gene TRBV3-1; TRBD1 aligns across 10 bases. CDR3 size: 13 residues. Germline CDR1 reads LGHDT; CDR2 reads YNNKEL (reference sequence). The junction had 2 bases not matched to a gene; V was cut back by 8 bases and J by 2 bases.

A few counts support this clonotype. The chain uses TRBV7-9 and TRBJ2-1, with TRBD2 as a possible D gene (6 bases). CDR1 and CDR2 from the germline V gene are SEHNR and FQNEAQ (reference sequence). The CDR3 has 16 amino acids. V was clipped by 4 bases and J by 5 bases, with 18 bases between them. Here the CDR3 reads CASSSLREINDNEQFF. The CDR3 coding sequence is TGTGCCAGCAGCTCGTTACGGGAGATTAACGACAATGAGCAGTTCTTC.

The chain combines TRBV20-1 with TRBJ2-6; the D is unclear. Between the trimmed V and J ends, which lost 4 bases and 0 bases, there was a span of 4 bases. This CDR3 has 13 residues. CDR1 is DFQATT and CDR2 is SNEGSKA in the germline V gene (reference sequence). The CDR3 here is CSATSSGANVLTF. The CDR3, as DNA: TGCAGTGCTACAAGCTCTGGGGCCAACGTCCTGACTTTC.

This clonotype was counted ten times or more. This chain links TRBV10-3 with TRBJ2-1; 8 bases align to TRBD1. Germline V gene lookup returns CDR1 ENHRY and CDR2 SYGVKD. CDR3 length equals 14 residues. The V and J ends lost 3 bases and 6 bases, in that order; junction bases with no gene match: 4. The CDR3 reads CAISDRGQGNEQFF. CDR3 DNA: TGTGCCATCAGTGACCGTGGACAGGGCAATGAGCAGTTCTTC.

The table lists this clonotype with a few counts. The rearrangement uses TRBV7-9 and TRBJ1-6; D ambiguous. This CDR3 contains 16 residues. In germline, CDR1 is SEHNR, CDR2 FQNEAQ (reference sequence). Trimming took off 4 bases at V and 11 bases at J, with 21 bases between the two ends. The CDR3 loop reads CASSSARGPSEPPLHF. The CDR3 nucleotides read TGTGCCAGCAGCTCTGCTCGAGGTCCCTCGGAGCCACCCCTCCACTTT.

This clonotype was seen ten or more times. The chain uses TRBV7-2 and TRBJ2-1; D is possibly TRBD2 (6 bases). Germline loops: CDR1 SGHTA, CDR2 FQGNSA. Trimming left V 1 base short and J 2 bases short, with 12 bases between. This CDR3 spans 16 amino acids. For the CDR3, the DNA is TGTGCCAGCAGCTTAGGTCGTTCGGGAGCCTACAATGAGCAGTTCTTC. Translated, it gives CASSLGRSGAYNEQFF.

This clonotype was seen just once. The J gene is TRBJ2-7, the V gene TRBV28, with unresolved D. The CDR3 runs to 14 residues. Germline V CDR1 and CDR2: MDHEN, SYDVKM. Trimming took off 8 bases at V and 2 bases at J, with 16 bases between the two ends. CDR3 sequence reads: CASGIHRSTYEQYF. For the CDR3, the DNA is TGTGCCAGCGGAATTCACCGGAGCACCTACGAGCAGTACTTC.

This clonotype was picked up a small number of times. The chain recombines TRBV3-1 with TRBJ1-2; tentatively, D is TRBD1 (6 bases). The V end was cut by 0 bases, the J end by 8 bases, with 19 bases between. There are 16 residues in the CDR3. Germline assignment: CDR1 LGHDT and CDR2 YNNKEL (reference sequence). The CDR3 sequence: CASSQDFSPRGNGYTF. DNA for the CDR3: TGTGCCAGCAGCCAAGATTTCAGCCCCAGGGGTAACGGCTACACCTTC. The variable domain in full, completed from reference TRBV3-1 and TRBJ1-2, reads DTAVSQTPKYLVTQMGNDKSIKCEQNLGHDTMYWYKQDSKKFLKIMFSYNNKELIINETVPNRFSPKSPDKAHLNLHINSLELGDSAVYFCASSQDFSPRGNGYTFGSGTRLTVV.